The 21 T cell receptor beta chains below were found in one sample sequenced in a study of post-analysis software for immune sequencing data. What these receptors recognize is not known. Presence of unique molecular identifiers characterized the TCR beta cDNA libraries. MiXCR, applied by TCRdb to the PCR reads, yields one record per CDR3 protein. The sample holds fewer than 900,000 distinct CDR3 sequences, 46% seen once. Findings and limits, study-wide: Five TRBV segments, including TRBV5-6, TRBV5-1 and TRBV20-1, were more frequent in patients than controls.

The sample was blood. The receptors originated from a girl between 5 and 17 years old with multiple sclerosis.

The chain combines TRBV12-3 or TRBV12-4 with TRBJ2-7, with D perhaps given as TRBD1 or TRBD2 (5 bases each). The CDR3 is 17 amino acids. V gave up 5 bases and J gave up 0 bases, with 20 bases separating them. The CDR3 spells CASSSTWDPEISYEQYF. The CDR3 DNA sequence: TGTGCCAGCAGTAGCACATGGGACCCAGAAATCTCCTACGAGCAGTACTTC.

V and J are TRBV20-1 and TRBJ2-1; 9 bases align to TRBD2. This CDR3 has 17 amino acids. The trim removed 4 bases at V and 7 bases at J, leaving 17 bases unmatched. Germline V gives CDR1 DFQATT, CDR2 SNEGSKA (reference sequence). For the CDR3, the DNA is TGCAGTGCTAACCCGATCGTGGCGGGGGGGTTAGGTAATGAGCAGTTCTTC. It encodes CSANPIVAGGLGNEQFF.

The chain couples TRBV20-1 to TRBJ2-1, with 10 bases lining up with TRBD2. Germline values: CDR1 DFQATT, CDR2 SNEGSKA (reference sequence). V shed 0 bases and J 2 bases; nucleotides not matched to a gene: 7. The CDR3 sequence is 17 residues long. CDR3 amino acids: CSARDTLAGVPYNEQFF. The CDR3 coding sequence is TGCAGTGCTAGAGATACCCTAGCGGGAGTGCCCTACAATGAGCAGTTCTTC.

This clonotype was seen a handful of times. The chain carries TRBV12-3 or TRBV12-4 and TRBJ2-3; tentatively, D is TRBD1 (6 bases). Trimming stripped 5 bases from V and 2 bases from J, with 11 bases between. The CDR3 consists of 14 residues. CDR3 protein: CASSPGQITDTQYF. The CDR3 DNA reads TGTGCCAGCAGTCCCGGACAGATCACAGATACGCAGTATTTT.

This sequence joins TRBV29-1 and TRBJ1-6; 7 bases are a match to TRBD1. Unmatched junction bases numbered 8, after V lost 5 bases and J lost 7 bases. Germline values: CDR1 SQVTM, CDR2 ANQGSEA. This CDR3 spans 14 amino acids. The CDR3 nucleotides read TGCAGCGTTTTGGAGACAGGGACCAATTCACCCCTCCACTTT. Translation: CSVLETGTNSPLHF.

The chain couples TRBV9 to TRBJ2-3; D is uncertain. This CDR3 has 14 amino acids. The germline CDR1 and CDR2 sequences are SGDLS and YYNGEE. V gave up 4 bases and J gave up 0 bases, with 9 bases separating them. The CDR3 loop is CASSSTRSTDTQYF. As DNA, the CDR3 is TGTGCCAGCAGCTCAACCAGGAGCACAGATACGCAGTATTTT.

This clonotype was counted a single time. V usage is TRBV25-1 and J usage is TRBJ2-5, with D perhaps assigned TRBD1 or TRBD2 (5 bases each). The CDR3 sequence is 18 residues long. The V end lost 0 bases, the J end lost 3 bases, and 20 bases lay between the germline ends. From germline, CDR1 is MGHDK and CDR2 SYGVNS. The CDR3 is CASSEYMWGPVEEETQYF. The CDR3 bases are TGTGCCAGCAGTGAATATATGTGGGGCCCGGTGGAGGAAGAGACCCAGTACTTC.

This clonotype was seen more than once but under ten times. The J gene is TRBJ2-5, the V gene TRBV7-9; D gene ambiguous. CDR1 SEHNR and CDR2 FQNEAQ come from the germline V gene (reference sequence). The CDR3 loop spans 14 amino acids. V shed 4 bases and J shed 5 bases, with 14 bases lying between them. The chain's CDR3 is CASSSPRDLETQYF. CDR3 nucleotides: TGTGCCAGCAGCTCCCCAAGAGATCTTGAGACCCAGTACTTC.

This chain links TRBV25-1 with TRBJ2-1, with D possibly being TRBD2 (6 bases). Germline CDR1 MGHDK, CDR2 SYGVNS. CDR3 length: 12 residues. Trimming removed 6 bases at V and 8 bases at J, with 11 bases between. CDR3 region: CASREGLDEQFF. CDR3 in DNA: TGTGCCAGCAGGGAGGGCCTGGATGAGCAGTTCTTC.

This clonotype was detected a few times. The chain has TRBV29-1 and TRBJ2-5; tentatively, D is TRBD1 (6 bases). Trimming removed 6 bases at V and 1 base at J, with 12 bases between. Germline CDR1 and CDR2: SQVTM and ANQGSEA. The CDR3 totals 13 residues. The CDR3: CSVLGTPQETQYF. The CDR3 nucleotides are TGCAGCGTCCTCGGGACACCCCAAGAGACCCAGTACTTC.

This chain connects TRBV12-3 or TRBV12-4 to TRBJ1-1; possibly TRBD1 for D (5 bases). Trimming took off 1 base at V and 5 bases at J, with 11 bases between the two ends. The CDR3 consists of 14 residues. The DNA of the CDR3 is TGTGCCAGCAGTTTAGGACAGACCTATACTGAAGCTTTCTTT. It encodes CASSLGQTYTEAFF.

The chain combines TRBV5-1 with TRBJ2-3; 7 bases align to TRBD2. The V gene end was trimmed by 2 bases and the J gene end by 2 bases; junction bases not matched to a gene: 5. The CDR3 spans 15 residues. Germline V gene sequence: CDR1 SGHRS, CDR2 YFSETQ. CDR3 residues: CASSFVLADTDTQYF. CDR3 bases: TGCGCCAGCAGCTTTGTCCTAGCGGACACAGATACGCAGTATTTT.

The rearrangement uses TRBV6-2 or TRBV6-3 and TRBJ2-1, with D possibly matching TRBD2 (5 bases). Trimming cost V 5 bases and J 10 bases, with 15 bases left between them. The CDR3 has 13 residues. In germline, CDR1 is MNHEY, CDR2 SVGEGT. CDR3 coding DNA: TGTGCCAGCAGTCAAGCAAGGACGGGGGAGCAGTTCTTC. Translating gives CASSQARTGEQFF.

V gene TRBV20-1 combines with J gene TRBJ2-6, with D maybe TRBD1 (5 bases). The CDR3 is 16 residues long. Per germline, CDR1 DFQATT and CDR2 SNEGSKA (reference sequence). Trimming cost V 0 bases and J 0 bases, with 9 bases left between them. The chain's CDR3 is CSAREDTFSGANVLTF. In DNA, the CDR3 is TGCAGTGCTAGAGAGGACACCTTCTCTGGGGCCAACGTCCTGACTTTC.

The chain combines TRBV28 with TRBJ1-2; TRBD1 agrees at 9 bases. The CDR3 runs to 17 residues. V was pared by 5 bases and J by 0 bases, with 10 bases of the junction left unmatched. CDR1 and CDR2 from the germline V gene are MDHEN and SYDVKM. CDR3 in amino acids: CASSPSPWTGANYGYTF. CDR3 DNA sequence: TGTGCCAGCAGTCCATCGCCCTGGACAGGGGCTAACTATGGCTACACCTTC.

The chain is built from TRBV30 and TRBJ1-5, with D possibly matching TRBD1 (6 bases). Germline V gene data show CDR1 as GTSNPN and CDR2 as SVGIG (reference sequence). The CDR3 runs 15 residues. The V end lost 0 bases, the J end lost 7 bases, and 16 bases lay between the germline ends. The CDR3 DNA follows: TGTGCCTGGAGTGTACGGGGGCATGGGACGCAGCCCCAGCATTTT. Translating it yields CAWSVRGHGTQPQHF.

This clonotype appeared a few times. This chain joins TRBV29-1 and TRBJ2-5, with 7 bases identical to TRBD2. Germline trimming cut 0 bases from V and 0 bases from J; bases unmatched to any gene: 4. The CDR3 runs 15 residues. Looked up from germline, CDR1 is SQVTM and CDR2 is ANQGSEA. Here the CDR3 reads CSVEDWREYQETQYF. DNA of the CDR3: TGCAGCGTTGAAGATTGGCGGGAGTACCAAGAGACCCAGTACTTC.

The sample holds a few counts of this clonotype. The V call is TRBV7-8, the J call TRBJ2-7; tentatively, D is TRBD2 (7 bases). Germline loops: CDR1 SGHVS, CDR2 FQNEAQ. The CDR3 has 16 amino acids. V was trimmed by 5 bases and J by 2 bases, leaving 19 bases between them. This CDR3 is CASSPGGDGITYEQYF. The CDR3 region has the DNA TGTGCCAGCAGCCCGGGGGGCGATGGGATAACCTACGAGCAGTACTTC.

This chain connects TRBV29-1 to TRBJ2-7; D gene uncertain. V gave up 3 bases and J gave up 2 bases, with 8 bases separating them. CDR1 and CDR2 from the germline V gene are SQVTM and ANQGSEA. CDR3 size: 12 residues. The CDR3 DNA reads TGCAGCGTTGAGGCAGCAACCTACGAGCAGTACTTC. Protein sequence: CSVEAATYEQYF.

This clonotype appeared a few times. The chain carries TRBV5-1 and TRBJ2-3; TRBD1 matches at 7 bases. Unmatched junction bases numbered 3, after V lost 1 base and J lost 4 bases. The CDR3 is 14 amino acids. Per the germline V gene, CDR1 is SGHRS and CDR2 is YFSETQ. In nucleotides, the CDR3 is TGCGCCAGCAGCTTGTTCCAGGGGGCAGATACGCAGTATTTT. Protein sequence: CASSLFQGADTQYF.

V usage is TRBV27 and J usage is TRBJ2-5; 7 nucleotides match TRBD2. The germline V gene has CDR1 MNHEY and CDR2 SMNVEV (reference sequence). V lost 6 bases to trimming and J lost 2 bases; unmatched junction nucleotides: 9. CDR3 size: 15 residues. In DNA form, the CDR3 reads TGTGCCAGCAGCTTTGGCGGGAGTGGACAAGAGACCCAGTACTTC. It translates to CASSFGGSGQETQYF.